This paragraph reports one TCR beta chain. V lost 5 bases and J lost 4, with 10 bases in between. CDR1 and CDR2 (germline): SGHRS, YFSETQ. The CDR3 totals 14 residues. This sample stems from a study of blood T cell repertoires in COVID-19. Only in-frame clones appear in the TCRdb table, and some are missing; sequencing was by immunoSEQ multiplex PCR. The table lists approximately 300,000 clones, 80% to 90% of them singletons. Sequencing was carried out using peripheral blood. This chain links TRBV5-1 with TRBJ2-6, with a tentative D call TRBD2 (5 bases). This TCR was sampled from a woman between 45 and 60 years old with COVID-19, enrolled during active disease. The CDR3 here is CASSPGSGANVLTF. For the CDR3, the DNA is TGCGCCAGCAGTCCGGGATCCGGGGCCAACGTCCTGACTTTC.